These 18 T cell receptor beta chains were all obtained from the same sample, sequenced in a study of T cell responses to AZD1222 COVID-19 vaccine. TCRdb's copy holds only in-frame clones and misses some; the assay was immunoSEQ multiplex PCR. The repertoire holds about 180,000 clones, with about 91% as singletons. The specimen was peripheral blood, collected 28 days after the second AZD1222 dose. Receptors originate from an adult who received the AZD1222 COVID-19 vaccine.

The chain links TRBV4-2 to TRBJ2-1; D possibly corresponds to TRBD2 (5 bases). Trimming shortened V by 0 bases and J by 4 bases, and 19 bases separated the two germline ends. CDR3 size: 18 residues. From germline, CDR1 is LGHNA and CDR2 YNFKEQ. The CDR3 loop is CASSQEASQANRYNEQFF. CDR3 nucleotide sequence: TGTGCCAGCAGCCAAGAGGCTAGCCAAGCCAATCGTTACAATGAGCAGTTCTTC.

This rearrangement joins TRBV3-1 (or the pseudogene TRBV3-2) to TRBJ1-6; TRBD1 might be the D (6 bases). The germline V gene encodes CDR1 LGHDT and CDR2 YNNKEL (reference sequence). The CDR3 extends over 14 amino acids. V lost 0 bases, J lost 7 bases, and 7 bases lay in between. CDR3 nucleotides: TGTGCCAGCAGCCAAGACGGACAGAATTCACCCCTCCACTTT. Residues: CASSQDGQNSPLHF.

The CDR3 loop reads CASSGRLSSGGPAETQYF. The CDR3 DNA follows: TGTGCCAGCTCAGGACGGCTCTCTAGCGGGGGGCCCGCCGAGACCCAGTACTTC. V gene TRBV18 combines with J gene TRBJ2-5; 11 bases agree with TRBD2. The V and J ends lost 5 bases and 5 bases, in that order; junction bases with no gene match: 16. The CDR3 runs 18 residues. CDR1 and CDR2 (germline): KGHSH, LQKENI.

The chain has TRBV6-1 and TRBJ1-2, with 7 nucleotides matching TRBD1. This CDR3 region has 15 residues. Trimming at V came to 0 bases and at J to 4 bases, leaving 5 bases not matched to a gene. Germline CDR1 MNHNS, CDR2 SASEGT. CDR3 DNA sequence: TGTGCCAGCAGTGAAGCAGACAGGGATCCCTATGGCTACACCTTC. Translated: CASSEADRDPYGYTF.

The rearrangement links TRBV6-5 to TRBJ2-7; 9 bases map to TRBD2. The CDR3 length is 15 residues. Germline loops: CDR1 MNHEY, CDR2 SVGAGI. V was pared by 8 bases and J by 7 bases, with 15 bases of the junction left unmatched. This chain's CDR3 is CASRTSGGPKGEQYF. The CDR3 bases are TGTGCCAGCCGTACCAGCGGGGGGCCTAAGGGGGAGCAGTACTTC.

The chain employs TRBV5-1 and TRBJ1-1; D gene unclear. Germline assignment: CDR1 SGHRS and CDR2 YFSETQ. This CDR3 has 15 amino acids. Trimming removed 0 bases from V and 4 bases from J, with 13 bases in between. CDR3 DNA sequence: TGCGCCAGCAGCTTGGTAGCGGCCCTGAGCACTGAAGCTTTCTTT. It codes for CASSLVAALSTEAFF.

This chain connects TRBV7-9 to TRBJ1-1; TRBD1 matches at 7 bases. This CDR3 contains 13 residues. V lost 5 bases, J lost 6 bases, and 6 bases stayed unmatched. Germline loops: CDR1 SEHNR, CDR2 FQNEAQ (reference sequence). The CDR3 here is CASSLGTAAEAFF. DNA of the CDR3: TGTGCCAGCAGCCTCGGGACAGCGGCTGAAGCTTTCTTT.

The chain combines TRBV10-3 with TRBJ2-3; D might be TRBD2 (6 bases). With 3 bases removed from V and 1 base from J, the gap between germline ends came to 11 bases. The CDR3 length is 15 residues. Germline V gene lookup returns CDR1 ENHRY and CDR2 SYGVKD. The DNA of the CDR3 is TGTGCCATCAGTGAAACTAGCTGGGGCACAGATACGCAGTATTTT. Its protein is CAISETSWGTDTQYF.

V is TRBV11-2 and J is TRBJ1-1; TRBD1 might be the D (6 bases). The CDR3 covers 11 residues. Trimming took 4 bases from V and 14 from J, leaving 14 bases between them. CDR1 and CDR2 from the germline V gene are SGHAT and FQNNGV. This CDR3 reads CASSSRGGWFF. DNA for the CDR3: TGTGCCAGCAGCTCCCGGGGGGGCTGGTTCTTT.

CDR3 region: CASSSFSGGPGEQYF. CDR3 DNA sequence: TGTGCCAGCAGCTCGTTTAGCGGGGGCCCTGGCGAGCAGTACTTC. This chain joins TRBV7-8 and TRBJ2-7, with TRBD2 matching over 9 bases. The V segment lost 4 bases and the J segment 6 bases; nucleotides outside the gene matches: 10. CDR1 SGHVS and CDR2 FQNEAQ come from the germline V gene. The CDR3 is 15 amino acids.

The table lists this clone with a count of one. The chain uses TRBV19 and TRBJ1-1; tentative D call: TRBD1 (6 bases). Germline V lookup: CDR1 LNHDA, CDR2 SQIVND (reference sequence). The CDR3 has 14 residues. The germline V and J ends were trimmed by 8 bases and 5 bases, with 18 bases remaining between them. In DNA form, the CDR3 reads TGTGCCAGTGCCTATGGGGGCGGAGGAACTGAAGCTTTCTTT. It specifies CASAYGGGGTEAFF. The full variable domain, with the rest looked up from reference TRBV19 and TRBJ1-1, is DGGITQSPKYLFRKEGQNVTLSCEQNLNHDAMYWYRQDPGQGLRLIYYSQIVNDFQKGDIAEGYSVSREKKESFPLTVTSAQKNPTAFYLCASAYGGGGTEAFFGQGTRLTVV.

This chain connects TRBV19 to TRBJ1-2; the D gene is possibly TRBD1 (6 bases). Germline loops: CDR1 LNHDA, CDR2 SQIVND (reference sequence). This CDR3 has 14 residues. V lost 5 bases to trimming and J lost 3 bases, with 13 bases between them. Written as DNA, the CDR3 is TGTGCCAGTAGTCTGGGGGGCCAAGACTATGGCTACACCTTC. Protein sequence: CASSLGGQDYGYTF. The full variable domain, in which reference TRBV19 and TRBJ1-2 provide the parts outside the CDR3, is DGGITQSPKYLFRKEGQNVTLSCEQNLNHDAMYWYRQDPGQGLRLIYYSQIVNDFQKGDIAEGYSVSREKKESFPLTVTSAQKNPTAFYLCASSLGGQDYGYTFGSGTRLTVV.

The V and J genes are TRBV19 and TRBJ1-4; TRBD1 matches 7 bases. This CDR3 is 14 amino acids long. J lost 4 bases, V lost 9 bases, and 8 bases had no gene match. CDR1 and CDR2 from the germline V gene are LNHDA and SQIVND (reference sequence). The CDR3 DNA follows: TGTGCCAGCACCTCGGACAGGATTAATGAAAAACTGTTTTTT. Translating gives CASTSDRINEKLFF. The whole variable domain, remainder taken from reference TRBV19 and TRBJ1-4, is DGGITQSPKYLFRKEGQNVTLSCEQNLNHDAMYWYRQDPGQGLRLIYYSQIVNDFQKGDIAEGYSVSREKKESFPLTVTSAQKNPTAFYLCASTSDRINEKLFFGSGTQLSVL.

The rearrangement uses TRBV2 and TRBJ2-1, with 10 bases aligning to TRBD2. This CDR3 contains 14 residues. V shed 6 bases and J 8 bases; nucleotides not matched to a gene: 7. From germline, CDR1 is SNHLY and CDR2 FYNNEI. The CDR3 region has the DNA TGTGCCAGCAGCATGGGACTAGCGAGCGATGAGCAGTTCTTC. Translation gives CASSMGLASDEQFF.

The chain is built from TRBV23-1 and TRBJ1-2; tentative D call: TRBD1 (6 bases). TRBV23-1 is an ORF; its function is uncertain. The CDR3 runs 16 residues. V dropped 0 bases and J dropped 0 bases, with 11 bases sitting between them. The CDR3 nucleotides are TGCGCCAGCAGTCAATCATCAGGGGAAGCTAACTATGGCTACACCTTC. Protein sequence: CASSQSSGEANYGYTF.

This chain links TRBV6-5 with TRBJ1-4; D call uncertain. Germline CDR1 MNHEY, CDR2 SVGAGI. V lost 0 bases and J lost 6, with 11 bases in between. The CDR3 is 15 residues long. In DNA form, the CDR3 reads TGTGCCAGCAGTTACTCAGGGTTCGGGTATGAAAAACTGTTTTTT. Protein sequence: CASSYSGFGYEKLFF.

A remark on this clone: The same CDR3 can be traced to other DNA sequences in this sample. The J gene is TRBJ2-3, the V gene TRBV5-1; 11 bases fit TRBD2. CDR1 and CDR2 (germline): SGHRS, YFSETQ. V gave up 0 bases and J gave up 3 bases; unmatched junction bases: 0. The CDR3 is made up of 15 amino acids. The CDR3 spells CASSLGLAGTDTQYF. The CDR3 bases are TGCGCCAGCAGCTTGGGACTAGCGGGGACAGATACGCAGTATTTT.

The chain combines TRBV6-2 or TRBV6-3 with TRBJ2-3; weak D call: TRBD1 (6 bases). This CDR3 spans 16 amino acids. V lost 4 bases and J 0 bases, leaving 14 bases between the germline ends. Per the germline V gene, CDR1 is MNHEY and CDR2 is SVGEGT. The chain's CDR3 is CASSSPGTTSTDTQYF. The CDR3 DNA reads as TGTGCCAGCAGTTCTCCCGGGACAACTAGCACAGATACGCAGTATTTT.